The table lists the clone carrying this T cell receptor beta chain with many counts. What it binds is unknown. Within the sample, other DNA sequences also encode this same CDR3. The data stem from a study of shared clonotypes between healthy human individuals. Across the whole study: Donors had three CD4 naive, three CD4 memory, two CD8 naive and one CD8 memory plate apiece.

TCRdb's table, derived via immunoSEQ multiplex PCR, lists solely in-frame clones and lacks some. Counted here are about 1 million clones, approximately 68% occurring once; the ten biggest clones make up approximately 1.5%. The CD4+ fraction was divided into a CD45RA+ naive subset and a CD45RA-negative memory subset. Regarding the study as a whole: Clonotype sharing among donors, it was expected, would be affected by sequencing depth. Collection of samples was limited to blood; tissue repertoires likely differ.

The germline V gene has CDR1 SNHLY and CDR2 FYNNEI. The CDR3 length is 14 residues. The V end was cut by 6 bases, the J end by 0 bases, with 8 bases between. Sequencing was performed on memory CD4+ T cells sorted from blood. Subset reported: CD45RA-negative fraction. This clonotype originated in a man between 18 and 29 years old in good health. J is TRBJ1-4 and V is TRBV2, with no clear D. In DNA form, the CDR3 reads TGTGCCAGCAGGCTGCTTGCAACTAATGAAAAACTGTTTTTT. Translating gives CASRLLATNEKLFF.